This record covers a single TCR beta chain. Its specificity is not known. The germline V and J ends were trimmed by 5 bases and 7 bases, with 14 bases remaining between them. The CDR3 has 13 residues. Looked up from germline, CDR1 is SGHAT and CDR2 is FQNNGV. Each CDR3 protein gets one entry after TCRdb re-called the 5' RACE reads with MiXCR. Of 300,000 to 400,000 distinct CDR3 sequences listed, around 30% were seen once; the top ten hold 5.5% to 7%. This sample is part of a study of identical twins' blood T cells. General observations from the study: Top TCRbeta clonotypes were shared more with twin than unrelated donors.

Three pairs of healthy female monozygous twins were the donors. The sequencing sample was made of PBMCs. This TCR was sampled from a woman between 18 and 55 years old in good health. The chain recombines TRBV11-2 with TRBJ1-2; D uncertain. The DNA of the CDR3 is TGTGCCAGCAGCCCATCCCAAGCGGTTGGCTACACCTTC. Protein sequence: CASSPSQAVGYTF.